One TCR beta chain is described in this entry. Its antigen remains unknown. Germline V lookup: CDR1 MNHEY, CDR2 SVGAGI. Trimming took off 4 bases at V and 6 bases at J, with 9 bases between the two ends. The CDR3 is 12 residues long. This sample is drawn from a study of Ad26.COV2.S vaccination and SARS-CoV-2 variants. About the research overall: Dosing was one shot or two shots 56 days apart.

As to treatment: roughly 19 received Ad26.COV2.S at low or high dose, single or two shots; roughly five received placebo; per-sample allocation not given. Sampling was performed 63 days after the first vaccine or placebo injection. The assay was immunoSEQ multiplex PCR, and TCRdb's table has in-frame clones only and misses some. The table includes under 250,000 clones, around 88% detected once. Findings of the study overall: Estimates derived from TCR breadth and depth analyses may have underestimated total T cell responses.

The receptor's source is a person aged 18-60 years who received the Ad26.COV2.S COVID-19 vaccine or a placebo. The source material was peripheral blood, sampled in a trial of Ad26.COV2.S vaccine versus placebo. J is TRBJ1-2 and V is TRBV6-5, with D perhaps TRBD1 (5 bases). The CDR3 protein is CASSSGLNGYTF. The CDR3 nucleotides read TGTGCCAGCAGTTCAGGGTTAAATGGCTACACCTTC.